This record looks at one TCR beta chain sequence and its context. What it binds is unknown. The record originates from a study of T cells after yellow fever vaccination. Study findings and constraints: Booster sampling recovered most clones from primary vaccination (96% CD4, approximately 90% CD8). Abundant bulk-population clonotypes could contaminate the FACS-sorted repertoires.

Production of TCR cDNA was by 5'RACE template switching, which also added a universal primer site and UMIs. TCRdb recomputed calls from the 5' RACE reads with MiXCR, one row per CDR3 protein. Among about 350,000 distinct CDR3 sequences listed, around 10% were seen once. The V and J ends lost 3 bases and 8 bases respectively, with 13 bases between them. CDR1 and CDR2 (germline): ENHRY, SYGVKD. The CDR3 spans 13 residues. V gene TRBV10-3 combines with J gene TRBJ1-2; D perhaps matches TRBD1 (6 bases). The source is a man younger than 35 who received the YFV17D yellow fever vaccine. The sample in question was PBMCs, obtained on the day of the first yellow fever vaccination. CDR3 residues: CAISDRGLGGYTF. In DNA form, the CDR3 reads TGTGCCATCAGTGACCGGGGGCTCGGGGGCTACACCTTC.